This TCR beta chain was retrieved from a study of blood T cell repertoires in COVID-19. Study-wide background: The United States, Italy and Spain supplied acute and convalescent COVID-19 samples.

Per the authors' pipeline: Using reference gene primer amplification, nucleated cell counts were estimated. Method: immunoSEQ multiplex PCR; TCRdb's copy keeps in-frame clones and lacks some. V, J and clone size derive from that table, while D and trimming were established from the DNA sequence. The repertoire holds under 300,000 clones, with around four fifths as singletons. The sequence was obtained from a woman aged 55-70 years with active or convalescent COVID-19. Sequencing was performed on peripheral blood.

CDR3 sequence (DNA): TGTGCCAGCAGGGTTGACCCTGGGCCATATGGCTACACCTTC. As protein: CASRVDPGPYGYTF. This sequence joins TRBV2 and TRBJ1-2; D is uncertain. This CDR3 has 14 amino acids. The germline V gene encodes CDR1 SNHLY and CDR2 FYNNEI. V was clipped by 6 bases and J by 5 bases, with 16 bases between them. Combining the CDR3 with reference TRBV2 and TRBJ1-2 gives the whole variable domain EPEVTQTPSHQVTQMGQEVILRCVPISNHLYFYWYRQILGQKVEFLVSFYNNEISEKSEIFDDQFSVERPDGSNFTLKIRSTKLEDSAMYFCASRVDPGPYGYTFGSGTRLTVV.